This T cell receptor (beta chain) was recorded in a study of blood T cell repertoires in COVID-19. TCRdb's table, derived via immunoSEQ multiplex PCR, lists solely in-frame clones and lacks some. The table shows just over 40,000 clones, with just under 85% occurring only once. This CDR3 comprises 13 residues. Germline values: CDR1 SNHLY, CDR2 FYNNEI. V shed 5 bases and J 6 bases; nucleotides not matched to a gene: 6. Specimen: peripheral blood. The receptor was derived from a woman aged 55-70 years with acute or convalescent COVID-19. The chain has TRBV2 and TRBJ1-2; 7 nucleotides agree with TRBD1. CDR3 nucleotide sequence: TGTGCCAGCAGTAGACAGGGACTAGATGGCTACACCTTC. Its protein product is CASSRQGLDGYTF. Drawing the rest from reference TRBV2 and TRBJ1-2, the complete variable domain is EPEVTQTPSHQVTQMGQEVILRCVPISNHLYFYWYRQILGQKVEFLVSFYNNEISEKSEIFDDQFSVERPDGSNFTLKIRSTKLEDSAMYFCASSRQGLDGYTFGSGTRLTVV.